This T cell receptor beta chain was recovered during a study of blood T cell repertoires in COVID-19. The CDR3 extends over 17 amino acids. In germline, CDR1 is SGHTA, CDR2 FQGNSA. J was trimmed by 4 bases and V by 4 bases; bases with no gene match: 7. Libraries were prepared by immunoSEQ multiplex PCR; TCRdb keeps only in-frame clonotypes and omits some of them. This sample has about 480,000 clones, with 88% found just once. This clonotype originated in a woman aged 55-70 years who had recovered from COVID-19. The sample consisted of PBMCs or T cells enriched from blood (not recorded which). The J gene is TRBJ2-3, the V gene TRBV7-2; 14 bases map to TRBD2. The CDR3 spells CASSSGLAGGGSDTQYF. CDR3 coding DNA: TGTGCCAGCAGCTCCGGACTAGCGGGGGGTGGATCAGATACGCAGTATTTT.